The 8 T cell receptor beta chains in this list originate from one sample, sequenced in a study of post-analysis software for immune sequencing data. Study-wide results and caveats: Elevated frequency relative to controls characterized four to six TRBV segments in patients, TRBV5-6, TRBV5-1 and TRBV20-1 among them.

TCR beta cDNA libraries had unique molecular identifiers. TCRdb redid the calling of the PCR reads with MiXCR, one entry per CDR3 protein. The sample has approximately 570,000 distinct CDR3 sequences; roughly 46% are singletons. The antigens of these receptors remain unknown. Specimen: blood. These receptor sequences come from a girl under 18 with multiple sclerosis.

The V gene is TRBV29-1, the J gene TRBJ1-2; 8 bases match TRBD1. The germline gives CDR1 SQVTM, CDR2 ANQGSEA. The V gene end was trimmed by 3 bases and the J gene end by 8 bases; junction bases not matched to a gene: 14. CDR3 length: 15 residues. The DNA of the CDR3 is TGCAGCGTTGATCGGCGACAGGGGCCTGACGGGGGCTACACCTTC. Protein product: CSVDRRQGPDGGYTF.

J is TRBJ2-1 and V is TRBV7-6; D may be TRBD2 (5 bases). This CDR3 region has 13 residues. Looked up from germline, CDR1 is SGHVS and CDR2 is FNYEAQ. Trimming pared 5 bases from V and 7 bases from J, leaving 12 bases between. CDR3 residues: CASSPQLGNEQFF. The CDR3 region has the DNA TGTGCCAGCAGCCCTCAACTAGGAAATGAGCAGTTCTTC.

This clonotype was picked up a small number of times. V is TRBV6-6 and J is TRBJ2-3, with unresolved D. Per the germline V gene, CDR1 is MNHNY and CDR2 is SVGAGI (reference sequence). The CDR3 has 14 residues. Deletions cut 2 bases from V and 5 bases from J, with 11 bases between. For the CDR3, the DNA is TGTGCCAGCAGTTACACCTTACTCCGAGATACGCAGTATTTT. Its protein is CASSYTLLRDTQYF.

In its sample, this clonotype was seen a few times. This chain joins TRBV19 and TRBJ1-2; 8 positions agree with TRBD1. V dropped 11 bases and J dropped 6; count of bases not matched to a gene: 8. Germline V gives CDR1 LNHDA, CDR2 SQIVND (reference sequence). The CDR3 sequence is 12 residues long. CDR3 nucleotide sequence: TGTGCCTCTTCGGACAGGGAAGATGGCTACACCTTC. Protein: CASSDREDGYTF.

In its sample, this clonotype was seen a few times. V gene TRBV5-1 combines with J gene TRBJ2-3, with a tentative D call TRBD2 (5 bases). The CDR3 sequence is 15 residues long. Per germline, CDR1 SGHRS and CDR2 YFSETQ. With 1 base removed from V and 0 bases from J, the gap between germline ends came to 9 bases. For the CDR3, the DNA is TGCGCCAGCAGCTTGATGGGAGACAGCACAGATACGCAGTATTTT. It is translated as CASSLMGDSTDTQYF.

The sample holds a few counts of this clonotype. The genes are TRBV12-5 and TRBJ1-2; 7 bases map to TRBD1. The CDR3 has 14 amino acids. V lost 4 bases to trimming and J lost 2 bases; unmatched junction nucleotides: 4. Germline V lookup: CDR1 LGHNT, CDR2 FRNRAP. CDR3 DNA: TGTGCTAGTGGTTCTGTGGACAGGAACTATGGCTACACCTTC. Its translation is CASGSVDRNYGYTF.

The gene calls are TRBV12-3 or TRBV12-4 and TRBJ1-1, with a weak D call TRBD1 (5 bases). V was clipped by 5 bases and J by 0 bases, with 10 bases between them. This CDR3 comprises 14 residues. The CDR3 sequence is CASSLGHLNTEAFF. The CDR3 DNA sequence: TGTGCCAGCAGTCTTGGACATCTGAACACTGAAGCTTTCTTT.

This clonotype was counted ten times or more. V and J are TRBV7-9 and TRBJ2-7; the match to TRBD1 covers 9 bases. This CDR3 is 12 amino acids long. Germline loops: CDR1 SEHNR, CDR2 FQNEAQ (reference sequence). Here the CDR3 reads CGTGQGGGEQYF. CDR3 DNA: TGTGGTACGGGACAGGGCGGAGGCGAGCAGTACTTC.